This note documents a single T cell receptor (beta chain) sequence. This specimen belongs to a study of blood T cell repertoires in COVID-19. Study summary: COVID-19 samples from acute and convalescent phases originated in the United States, Italy and Spain.

V was clipped by 11 bases and J by 8 bases, with 13 bases between them. The CDR3 has 12 amino acids. Germline CDR1 SEHNR, CDR2 FQNEAQ (reference sequence). Original analysis: From reference gene primer amplification, estimates of nucleated cell counts were derived. Sequenced by immunoSEQ multiplex PCR; TCRdb stores in-frame clones only, minus some. From that table come the V and J calls and clone size; the DNA was used to work out D and trimming. The sample includes some 210,000 clones, about four fifths of them seen just once. Input material: peripheral blood. The receptor was isolated from a man in his fifties or sixties with active or convalescent COVID-19. This chain connects TRBV7-9 to TRBJ1-6; D gene uncertain. This CDR3 is CAAGGRDSPLHF. The CDR3 nucleotides are TGTGCCGCCGGCGGCCGGGATTCACCCCTCCACTTT.